The 13 T cell receptor beta chains below all came from one sample that was sequenced in a study of CD8+ T cells in alopecia areata. RNA extraction and reverse transcription yielded cDNA as sequencing template. Sequenced by immunoSEQ multiplex PCR; TCRdb stores in-frame clones only, minus some. The table includes some 170,000 clones, around 64% detected once. The sample here was CD8+ T cells sorted from blood, taken at week 0. These receptors originate from a human donor with alopecia areata.

The J gene is TRBJ2-7, the V gene TRBV6-5; D may be TRBD2 (5 bases). The ends were cut back, 2 bases at V and 2 bases at J, with 10 bases in the middle. CDR3 length equals 14 residues. Germline CDR1 and CDR2: MNHEY and SVGAGI. CDR3 DNA: TGTGCCAGCAGTTACGGTACGGGGACCTACGAGCAGTACTTC. This encodes CASSYGTGTYEQYF.

The chain combines TRBV25-1 with TRBJ1-1; D gene unclear. The CDR3 runs 12 residues. CDR1 and CDR2 (germline): MGHDK, SYGVNS. V was pared by 8 bases and J by 1 base, with 8 bases between. CDR3 bases: TGTGCCAGCGGGCGACCGAACACTGAAGCTTTCTTT. Translated, it gives CASGRPNTEAFF.

J is TRBJ1-1 and V is TRBV30; no reliable D call. This CDR3 is built from 14 residues. V lost 1 base and J lost 6, with 15 bases in between. Germline CDR1 GTSNPN, CDR2 SVGIG (reference sequence). The DNA of the CDR3 is TGTGCCTGGAGTGGGCAGGCAGCTTGGCCTGAAGCTTTCTTT. Translated: CAWSGQAAWPEAFF.

This chain joins TRBV7-9 and TRBJ1-2; D not resolved. Germline assignment: CDR1 SEHNR and CDR2 FQNEAQ (reference sequence). V was cut by 4 bases and J by 4 bases, with 10 bases left in between. This CDR3 comprises 13 residues. The CDR3 DNA sequence: TGTGCCAGCAGCTCGACGGCCATCTATGGCTACACCTTC. As protein: CASSSTAIYGYTF. Using reference TRBV7-9 and TRBJ1-2 for the parts outside the CDR3, the full variable domain is DTGVSQNPRHKITKRGQNVTFRCDPISEHNRLYWYRQTLGQGPEFLTYFQNEAQLEKSRLLSDRFSAERPKGSFSTLEIQRTEQGDSAMYLCASSSTAIYGYTFGSGTRLTVV.

This clone was found a few times. The V call is TRBV7-9, the J call TRBJ1-4, with 12 bases identical to TRBD1. This CDR3 spans 18 amino acids. Unmatched junction bases numbered 10, after V lost 2 bases and J lost 6 bases. Looked up from germline, CDR1 is SEHNR and CDR2 is FQNEAQ (reference sequence). In DNA form, the CDR3 reads TGTGCCAGCAGCTTACCGAGGGGGACAGGGGGCCGTGATGAAAAACTGTTTTTT. Protein product: CASSLPRGTGGRDEKLFF.

In regard to this clone: This CDR3 is also generated by other DNA sequences in the sample. V usage is TRBV30 and J usage is TRBJ1-2; D gene uncertain. The germline V and J ends were trimmed by 3 bases and 4 bases, with 3 bases remaining between them. The germline gives CDR1 GTSNPN, CDR2 SVGIG (reference sequence). The CDR3 runs 10 residues. CDR3 region: CAWSGYGYTF. CDR3 DNA: TGTGCCTGGAGCGGCTATGGCTACACCTTC. Supplemented by reference TRBV30 and TRBJ1-2, the full variable domain reads SQTIHQWPATLVQPVGSPLSLECTVEGTSNPNLYWYRQAAGRGLQLLFYSVGIGQISSEVPQNLSASRPQDRQFILSSKKLLLSDSGFYLCAWSGYGYTFGSGTRLTVV.

This sequence joins TRBV30 and TRBJ1-6; D gene ambiguous. Between the trimmed V and J ends, which lost 1 base and 13 bases, there was a span of 11 bases. Germline V gives CDR1 GTSNPN, CDR2 SVGIG (reference sequence). The CDR3 contains 12 residues. This CDR3 reads CAWSEAMQPLHF. CDR3 in DNA: TGTGCCTGGAGTGAAGCCATGCAGCCCCTCCACTTT. The variable domain in full, completed from reference TRBV30 and TRBJ1-6, reads SQTIHQWPATLVQPVGSPLSLECTVEGTSNPNLYWYRQAAGRGLQLLFYSVGIGQISSEVPQNLSASRPQDRQFILSSKKLLLSDSGFYLCAWSEAMQPLHFGNGTRLTVT.

The table lists this clone with a few counts. The chain joins TRBV5-1 to TRBJ1-1; no clear D. There are 11 residues in the CDR3. Germline V gene sequence: CDR1 SGHRS, CDR2 YFSETQ. The V end lost 1 base, the J end lost 2 bases, and 0 bases lay between the germline ends. The CDR3 loop reads CASSLNTEAFF. In DNA, the CDR3 is TGCGCCAGCAGCTTGAACACTGAAGCTTTCTTT.

This chain joins TRBV30 and TRBJ2-3; 8 nucleotides align to TRBD1. This CDR3 comprises 13 residues. The V gene's germline CDR1 is GTSNPN and CDR2 SVGIG (reference sequence). Unmatched junction bases numbered 1, after V lost 1 base and J lost 4 bases. In DNA, the CDR3 is TGTGCCTGGAGTGCAGGGGGCCCAGATACGCAGTATTTT. Its translation is CAWSAGGPDTQYF.

This clone was detected only once. The rearrangement links TRBV7-9 to TRBJ2-5; D not certain. V was trimmed by 5 bases and J by 3 bases, leaving 7 bases between them. The CDR3 length is 12 residues. The germline V gene encodes CDR1 SEHNR and CDR2 FQNEAQ (reference sequence). The CDR3 region is CASSRREETQYF. The CDR3 bases are TGTGCCAGCAGCCGGAGAGAAGAGACCCAGTACTTC. Using reference TRBV7-9 and TRBJ2-5 for the parts outside the CDR3, the full variable domain is DTGVSQNPRHKITKRGQNVTFRCDPISEHNRLYWYRQTLGQGPEFLTYFQNEAQLEKSRLLSDRFSAERPKGSFSTLEIQRTEQGDSAMYLCASSRREETQYFGPGTRLLVL.

The chain carries TRBV30 and TRBJ1-4; the D is unclear. The ends were cut back, 0 bases at V and 11 bases at J, with 7 bases in the middle. The CDR3 is made up of 11 amino acids. The germline V gene encodes CDR1 GTSNPN and CDR2 SVGIG (reference sequence). CDR3 sequence reads: CAWSVLGKLFF. The CDR3 DNA follows: TGTGCCTGGAGTGTCCTGGGTAAACTGTTTTTT.

V usage is TRBV30 and J usage is TRBJ2-2; TRBD1 is a possible D gene (5 bases). V was shortened by 1 base and J by 5 bases, with 5 bases between the two germline ends. CDR1 and CDR2 (germline): GTSNPN, SVGIG (reference sequence). The CDR3 is 12 amino acids. CDR3 in DNA: TGTGCCTGGAGTGAGGGGACCGGGGAGCTGTTTTTT. This sequence encodes CAWSEGTGELFF.

As for this clone: The junction differs from germline at one of its ends, possibly a read error. This chain links TRBV7-7 with TRBJ2-1; TRBD1 is a possible D gene (5 bases). In germline, CDR1 is SSHAT, CDR2 FNYEAQ (reference sequence). CDR3 length: 17 amino acids. The CDR3 coding sequence is TGTGCTAGCAGCTTCAGGCCAGGCAGGGCTTCCTACAATGAGCAGTTCTTC. Translated, it gives CASSFRPGRASYNEQFF.